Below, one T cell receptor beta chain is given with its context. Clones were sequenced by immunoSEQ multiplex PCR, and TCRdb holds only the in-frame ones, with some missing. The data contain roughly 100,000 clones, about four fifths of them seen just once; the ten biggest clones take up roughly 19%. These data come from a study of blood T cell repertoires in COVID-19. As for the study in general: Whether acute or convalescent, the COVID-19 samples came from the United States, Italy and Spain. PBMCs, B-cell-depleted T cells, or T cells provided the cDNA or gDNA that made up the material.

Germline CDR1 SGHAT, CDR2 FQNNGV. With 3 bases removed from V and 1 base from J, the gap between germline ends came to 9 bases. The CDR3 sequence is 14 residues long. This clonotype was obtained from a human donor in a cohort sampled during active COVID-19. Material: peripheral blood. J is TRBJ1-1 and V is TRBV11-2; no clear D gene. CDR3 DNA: TGTGCCAGCAGCTTTGGTCAGCGGAACACTGAAGCTTTCTTT. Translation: CASSFGQRNTEAFF.